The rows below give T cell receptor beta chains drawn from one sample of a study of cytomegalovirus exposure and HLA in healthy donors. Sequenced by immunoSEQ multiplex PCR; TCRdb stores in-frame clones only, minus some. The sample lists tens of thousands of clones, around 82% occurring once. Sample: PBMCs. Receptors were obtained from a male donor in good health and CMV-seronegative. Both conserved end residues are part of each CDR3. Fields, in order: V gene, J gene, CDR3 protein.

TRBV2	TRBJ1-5	CASSEEGNQPQNF
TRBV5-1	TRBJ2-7	CASSFDRTYEQYF
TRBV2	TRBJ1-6	CASAARSRDSPLHF
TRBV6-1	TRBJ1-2	CASSEAGYRVYGYTF
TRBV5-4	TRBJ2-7	CASSLGPAGAYEQYF
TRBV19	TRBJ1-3	CASQYSSGNTIYF
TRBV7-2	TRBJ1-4	CASSPFGGNNEKLFF
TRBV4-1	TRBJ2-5	CASSQDPGTGTQETQYF
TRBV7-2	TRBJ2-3	CASSLDPSSTDTQYF
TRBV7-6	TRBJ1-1	CASSLRVGNTEAFF
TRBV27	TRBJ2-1	CASNPGLAGAGEQFF
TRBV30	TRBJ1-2	CAWREPGQGRVGYTF
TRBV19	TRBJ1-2	CASRRDSPPYGYTF
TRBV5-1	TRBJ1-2	CASSWDTGYGYTF
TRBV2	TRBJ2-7	CASLKSSYEQYF
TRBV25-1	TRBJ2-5	CASSAQGETQYF
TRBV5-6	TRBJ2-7	CASSLGVFYEQYF
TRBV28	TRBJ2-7	CASRGTGSSYEQYF
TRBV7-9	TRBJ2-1	CASSAWTGLEQFF
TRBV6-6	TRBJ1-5	CASSNRANSNQPQHF
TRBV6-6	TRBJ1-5	CASSQGWGQPQHF
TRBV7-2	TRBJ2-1	CASSLQRLSMNEQFF
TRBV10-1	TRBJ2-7	CASSESPGLRTYEQYF
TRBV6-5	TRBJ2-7	CASSYGRAISEQYF
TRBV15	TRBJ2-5	CATSRDRGSGTQYF
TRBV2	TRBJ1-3	CASSTGFAADTIYF
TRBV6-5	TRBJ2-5	CASSPTAQETQYF
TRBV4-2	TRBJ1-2	CASSQRGGAVDGYTF
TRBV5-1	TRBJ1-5	CASSLLGTDNQPQHF
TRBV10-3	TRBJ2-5	CAISEAQETQYF
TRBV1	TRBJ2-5	CTSSQECTSGGPTMGETQYF
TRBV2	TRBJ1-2	CASRNEAENYGYTF
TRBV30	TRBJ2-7	CAWSGGDRLSYEQYF
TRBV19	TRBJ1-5	CASSDRRNSNQPQHF
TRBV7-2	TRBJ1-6	CASSLAGSRSPLHF
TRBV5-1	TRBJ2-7	CASSFTGPTYEQYF
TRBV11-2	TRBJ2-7	CASSRTMREGEQYF
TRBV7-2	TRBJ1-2	CASSLAWDFPEGYPF
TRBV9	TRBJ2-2	CASSVEELAGAYGELFF
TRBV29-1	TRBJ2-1	CSAGTGDEQFF
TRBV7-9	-	CASSAYGGNYEQYF
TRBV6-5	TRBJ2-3	CASSYSIDSVTDTQYF
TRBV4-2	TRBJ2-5	CASSQEGLAGETQYF
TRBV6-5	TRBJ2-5	CASQGFGTQYF
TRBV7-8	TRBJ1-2	CASSLTGPGGYTF
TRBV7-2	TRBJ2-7	CASSLDRGREQYF
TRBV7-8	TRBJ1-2	CASSVGRRLNYGYTF
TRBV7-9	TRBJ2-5	CASSLALGQDLETQYF
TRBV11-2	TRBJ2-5	CANSLGVAVIQETQYF
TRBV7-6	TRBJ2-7	CASSFSGTSYEQYF